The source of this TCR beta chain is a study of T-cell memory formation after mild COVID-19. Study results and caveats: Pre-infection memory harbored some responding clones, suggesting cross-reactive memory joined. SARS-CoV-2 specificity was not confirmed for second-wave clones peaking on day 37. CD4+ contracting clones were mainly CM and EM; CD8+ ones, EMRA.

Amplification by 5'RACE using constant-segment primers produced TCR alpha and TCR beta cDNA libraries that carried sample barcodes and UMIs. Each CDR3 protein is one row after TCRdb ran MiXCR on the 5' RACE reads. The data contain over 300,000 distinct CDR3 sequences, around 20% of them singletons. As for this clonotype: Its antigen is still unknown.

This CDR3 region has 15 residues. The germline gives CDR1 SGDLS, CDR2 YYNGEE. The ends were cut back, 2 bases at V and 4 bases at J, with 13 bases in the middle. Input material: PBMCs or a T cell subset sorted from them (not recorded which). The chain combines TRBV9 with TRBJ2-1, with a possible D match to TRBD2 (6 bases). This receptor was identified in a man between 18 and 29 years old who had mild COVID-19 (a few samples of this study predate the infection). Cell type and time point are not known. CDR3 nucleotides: TGTGCCAGCAGCGTCGGGGTAGCGGAATACAATGAGCAGTTCTTC. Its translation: CASSVGVAEYNEQFF.